A selection of T cell receptor beta chains follows, all from one sample in a study of radiotherapy plus CTLA-4 blockade in lung cancer. Profiling relied on immunoSEQ multiplex PCR, and the TCRdb table lists in-frame clones only, not all of them. The data hold some 120,000 clones, with roughly 77% observed a single time. The sequencing used peripheral blood, collected from a patient treated with radiotherapy plus ipilimumab. All receptors come from a human donor with non-small cell lung cancer that progressed on radiotherapy plus ipilimumab. Some clones in this sample may be carry-over from other donors' samples. Both conserved end residues are part of each CDR3. The D gene is left open where the match is weak. The listing skips clone size in some rows; elsewhere it reads once, few, many or a size class.

cdr3_length	d_call	j_call	v_call	clone_size	cdr3_aa	cdr3_nt
16	NA	TRBJ1-2	TRBV6-5	NA	CASSYDFRGGVHGYTF	TGTGCCAGCAGTTACGACTTCCGGGGGGGCGTCCATGGCTACACCTTC
15	TRBD2	TRBJ2-5	TRBV5-1	NA	CASSLLAGAELKQYF	TGCGCCAGCAGCTTGCTAGCGGGGGCCGAGTTGAAGCAGTACTTC
15	TRBD2	TRBJ2-7	TRBV4-2	NA	CAGSREGGRSYEQYF	TGTGCCGGCAGCCGAGAGGGCGGGAGGAGCTACGAGCAGTACTTC
14	NA	TRBJ2-7	TRBV7-8	NA	CASSRGGRNYEQYF	TGTGCCAGCAGCCGAGGGGGACGGAACTACGAGCAGTACTTC
12	NA	TRBJ1-1	TRBV7-2	NA	CASNPSNTEAFF	TGTGCCAGCAACCCCAGCAACACTGAAGCTTTCTTT
14	TRBD1	TRBJ1-2	TRBV19	few	CASSIVPGGDGYTF	TGTGCCAGTAGTATAGTCCCAGGGGGCGATGGCTACACCTTC
14	TRBD1	TRBJ1-2	TRBV7-6	NA	CASSPGQLNYGYTF	TGTGCCAGCAGCCCGGGACAGCTTAACTATGGCTACACCTTC
14	NA	TRBJ2-5	TRBV25-1	NA	CASSDGFGGETQYF	TGTGCCAGCAGTGATGGGTTTGGGGGGGAGACCCAGTACTTC
13	NA	TRBJ2-7	TRBV11-3	NA	CASSLDKASEQYF	TGTGCCAGCAGCTTAGATAAGGCCAGCGAGCAGTACTTC
13	NA	TRBJ2-1	TRBV9	NA	CASSPYGGNEQFF	TGTGCCAGCAGCCCCTACGGGGGCAATGAGCAGTTCTTC
14	NA	TRBJ1-1	TRBV6-5	NA	CASSYSWTDTEAFF	TGTGCCAGCAGTTACTCATGGACTGACACTGAAGCTTTCTTT
12	NA	TRBJ1-2	TRBV2	NA	CASSGTVLGYTF	TGTGCCAGCAGTGGGACAGTTCTTGGCTACACCTTC
15	NA	TRBJ2-2	TRBV13	once	CASSLRWGTPGELFF	TGTGCCAGCAGCTTAAGGTGGGGGACACCCGGGGAGCTGTTTTTT
13	NA	TRBJ2-2	TRBV30	NA	CAWSVDPTGELFF	TGTGCCTGGAGTGTCGACCCCACCGGGGAGCTGTTTTTT
15	NA	TRBJ1-6	TRBV7-2	NA	CASSTTGAGEFSLHF	TGTGCCAGCAGCACGACCGGGGCAGGGGAATTTTCCCTCCACTTT
15	NA	TRBJ2-7	TRBV6-6	NA	CASSYSQSGAYEQYF	TGTGCCAGCAGTTACAGTCAATCGGGGGCCTACGAGCAGTACTTC
12	NA	TRBJ2-2	TRBV4-3	NA	CASSRLTGELFF	TGCGCCAGCAGCCGGCTCACCGGGGAGCTGTTTTTT